These 12 T cell receptor beta chains originate from one sample sequenced in a study of T cell changes during pregnancy in multiple sclerosis. Sequencing was performed with immunoSEQ multiplex PCR; in TCRdb, only in-frame clones are kept and a portion is missing. The sample carries around 57,000 clones, approximately 90% recorded once. Sequencing used peripheral blood, obtained in the first trimester of pregnancy. Every receptor here comes from a female donor in good health, enrolled as a control in a pregnancy study.

As DNA, the CDR3 is TGTGCCAGCAGCACCCCTAGCGGGGGAAAGTTCTTC. This translates into CASSTPSGGKFF. The genes are TRBV7-2 and TRBJ2-1, with TRBD2 matching 10 bases. Germline lookup yields CDR1 SGHTA and CDR2 FQGNSA. Losses at the gene ends were 5 bases for V and 14 bases for J; bases not matched to a gene: 6. The CDR3 sequence is 12 residues long.

The CDR3 bases are TGTGCCAGCTCACCTCCCAGCGGGGGGGTTTTAGGAGAGACCCAGTACTTC. It translates to CASSPPSGGVLGETQYF. The chain uses TRBV18 and TRBJ2-5; 10 bases agree with TRBD2. Germline assignment: CDR1 KGHSH and CDR2 LQKENI. The CDR3 is made up of 17 amino acids. J gave up 4 bases and V 3 bases, and 11 bases lay outside the gene matches.

The chain couples TRBV5-4 to TRBJ2-1, with D perhaps TRBD1 (6 bases). Germline values: CDR1 SGHNT, CDR2 YYREEE (reference sequence). V was shortened by 6 bases and J by 0 bases, with 13 bases between the two germline ends. The CDR3 is 15 residues long. CDR3 sequence: CASNRGGSSYNEQFF. The CDR3 nucleotides are TGTGCCAGCAACAGAGGGGGAAGCTCCTACAATGAGCAGTTCTTC.

The rearrangement links TRBV2 to TRBJ2-2; TRBD1 might be the D (5 bases). V was trimmed by 1 base and J by 6 bases, leaving 12 bases between them. This CDR3 region has 15 residues. Germline V lookup: CDR1 SNHLY, CDR2 FYNNEI. The CDR3, as DNA: TGTGCCAGCAGTGAAGATATGAAGGGGTCCGGGGAGCTGTTTTTT. Residues: CASSEDMKGSGELFF.

The gene calls are TRBV11-2 and TRBJ2-2, with 8 bases aligning to TRBD1. CDR3 length: 15 residues. Trimming took 1 base from V and 7 from J; bases not matched to a gene: 5. Germline loops: CDR1 SGHAT, CDR2 FQNNGV. The CDR3 nucleotides read TGTGCCAGCAGCTTAGTGCAGGGGGCGGGCGGGGAGCTGTTTTTT. Translation gives CASSLVQGAGGELFF. Variable domain in full (rest from reference TRBV11-2 and TRBJ2-2): EAGVAQSPRYKIIEKRQSVAFWCNPISGHATLYWYQQILGQGPKLLIQFQNNGVVDDSQLPKDRFSAERLKGVDSTLKIQPAKLEDSAVYLCASSLVQGAGGELFFGEGSRLTVL.

This clone was found once. The chain carries TRBV1 and TRBJ2-2; TRBD2, as called in the table, went unchecked against the DNA. TRBV1 is described as a pseudogene. This CDR3 is built from 17 residues. CDR3 coding DNA: TGCACCAGCAGCCAGCGGTTCGGGGGATCGAACACCGGGGAGCTGTTTTTT. Residues: CTSSQRFGGSNTGELFF.

This sequence joins TRBV6-1 and TRBJ2-6; maybe TRBD1 (7 bases). With 4 bases removed from V and 2 bases from J, the gap between germline ends came to 12 bases. Germline V lookup: CDR1 MNHNS, CDR2 SASEGT. CDR3 size: 16 residues. CDR3 residues: CASSVAGTAGANVLTF. CDR3 nucleotides: TGTGCCAGCAGTGTCGCGGGGACAGCTGGGGCCAACGTCCTGACTTTC.

J is TRBJ1-5 and V is TRBV6-4, with D unclear. V lost 2 bases and J 4 bases, leaving 6 bases between the germline ends. The CDR3 runs 13 residues. Germline V gene sequence: CDR1 MRHNA, CDR2 SNTAGT. Written as DNA, the CDR3 is TGTGCCAGCAGTGACGAACAGAATCAGCCCCAGCATTTT. Translating it yields CASSDEQNQPQHF.

The genes are TRBV4-3 and TRBJ2-2; D uncertain. The germline V gene has CDR1 LGHNA and CDR2 YSLEER. Trimming removed 0 bases at V and 4 bases at J, with 9 bases between. The CDR3 extends over 15 amino acids. The CDR3 nucleotides are TGCGCCAGCAGCCAAGATCTTACTGGCACCGGGGAGCTGTTTTTT. Translation gives CASSQDLTGTGELFF.

This clone appeared a few times. The genes are TRBV5-6 and TRBJ1-6; unclear D gene. V was clipped by 0 bases and J by 7 bases, with 17 bases between them. The CDR3 runs to 17 residues. Per the germline V gene, CDR1 is SGHDT and CDR2 is YYEEEE. The CDR3 DNA follows: TGTGCCAGCAGCTTGGTTGGCCAGGAGGGTCTCAATTCACCCCTCCACTTT. Translation gives CASSLVGQEGLNSPLHF.

The chain has TRBV19 and TRBJ2-1, with D tentatively TRBD1 (5 bases). Trimming cost V 7 bases and J 6 bases, with 25 bases left between them. The CDR3 is 17 residues long. The V gene's germline CDR1 is LNHDA and CDR2 SQIVND (reference sequence). CDR3 protein: CASTPGAEPLIFNEQFF. CDR3 DNA sequence: TGTGCCAGTACCCCTGGGGCAGAACCCCTTATTTTCAATGAGCAGTTCTTC.

The genes are TRBV6-1 and TRBJ1-1; D call uncertain. Germline lookup yields CDR1 MNHNS and CDR2 SASEGT. The CDR3 is 17 residues long. Trimming left V 2 bases short and J 0 bases short, with 16 bases between. CDR3 bases: TGTGCCAGCAGTGAACTTCCCCCGGGGTCTCTGAACACTGAAGCTTTCTTT. It codes for CASSELPPGSLNTEAFF.